One and the same sample provided the 32 T cell receptor beta chains below, sequenced in a study of beta chain features in type 1 diabetes. Expressed TCRB transcripts were sequenced, since all the RNA that had been isolated was reverse transcribed. Profiling relied on immunoSEQ multiplex PCR, and the TCRdb table lists in-frame clones only, not all of them. The table has around 500,000 clones, over 9.5% seen once; the top ten hold about 0.042%. The sequenced sample was naive CD4+ T cells from blood. The receptors derive from a woman between 18 and 30 years old in good health.

The J gene is TRBJ2-1, the V gene TRBV14; the match to TRBD2 covers 8 bases. The V gene end was trimmed by 3 bases and the J gene end by 7 bases; junction bases not matched to a gene: 14. CDR1 is SGHDN, CDR2 FVKESK, per germline. The CDR3 consists of 17 residues. CDR3 DNA sequence: TGTGCCAGCAGCCAGTCAGCTGTCTTAGCGGGATTTAATGAGCAGTTCTTC. It is translated as CASSQSAVLAGFNEQFF.

This clone was detected a few times. The chain employs TRBV4-2 and TRBJ2-5, with D tentatively TRBD1 (6 bases). Germline lookup yields CDR1 LGHNA and CDR2 YNFKEQ. Trimming stripped 3 bases from V and 5 bases from J, with 16 bases between. The length of the CDR3 is 15 residues. CDR3 sequence: CASSHGGQTTETQYF. DNA of the CDR3: TGTGCCAGCAGCCATGGAGGACAGACAACGGAGACCCAGTACTTC.

This clone was seen only a few times. The rearrangement joins TRBV21-1 to TRBJ2-4. TRBV21-1 is assigned pseudogene status. The CDR3 is made up of 15 amino acids. CDR3 in DNA: TGTGCCAGCAGCAAGCAAAAGAAACCCAAAAACATTCAGTACTTC. It is translated as CASSKQKKPKNIQYF.

For the CDR3, the DNA is TGTGCCAGCAGCTTAAGACTAGCGGAGTACAATGAGCAGTTCTTC. It yields the protein CASSLRLAEYNEQFF. The J gene is TRBJ2-1, the V gene TRBV7-9; 9 bases agree with TRBD2. From germline, CDR1 is SEHNR and CDR2 FQNEAQ (reference sequence). V trimming: 2 bases; J trimming: 4 bases; junction bases outside the gene matches: 3. The CDR3 is made up of 15 amino acids.

Only a few counts were recorded for this clone. The rearrangement links TRBV28 to TRBJ2-5; 9 bases line up with TRBD2. V dropped 4 bases and J dropped 5; count of bases not matched to a gene: 5. Germline assignment: CDR1 MDHEN and CDR2 SYDVKM. This CDR3 region has 14 residues. This CDR3 is CASSSGTSWETQYF. CDR3 DNA sequence: TGTGCCAGCAGTTCGGGGACTAGCTGGGAGACCCAGTACTTC.

This clone was counted between two and nine times. V and J are TRBV25-1 and TRBJ2-5; 7 bases fit TRBD2. Trimming took 2 bases from V and 3 from J; bases not matched to a gene: 3. The CDR3 extends over 14 amino acids. The germline CDR1 and CDR2 sequences are MGHDK and SYGVNS. This chain's CDR3 is CASSEVGREETQYF. For the CDR3, the DNA is TGTGCCAGCAGTGAAGTAGGGAGGGAAGAGACCCAGTACTTC.

This clone was counted ten times or more. The chain combines TRBV4-3 with TRBJ2-6; 7 nucleotides match TRBD1. The CDR3 totals 15 residues. The trim removed 5 bases at V and 5 bases at J, leaving 6 bases unmatched. In germline, CDR1 is LGHNA, CDR2 YSLEER. The CDR3: CASSGDSSRANVLTF. Here the CDR3 DNA reads TGCGCCAGCAGCGGGGACAGTAGCAGGGCCAACGTCCTGACTTTC.

V gene TRBV14 combines with J gene TRBJ1-1, with D tentatively TRBD1 (5 bases). The V and J ends lost 2 bases and 1 base respectively, with 11 bases between them. This CDR3 has 15 amino acids. Looked up from germline, CDR1 is SGHDN and CDR2 is FVKESK. CDR3: CASSQSRDWNTEAFF. CDR3 sequence (DNA): TGTGCCAGCAGCCAAAGCCGGGACTGGAACACTGAAGCTTTCTTT.

A few counts support this clone. The chain employs TRBV7-2 and TRBJ2-1, with D perhaps matching TRBD2 (7 bases). The CDR3 has 15 residues. The germline V gene encodes CDR1 SGHTA and CDR2 FQGNSA. With 0 bases removed from V and 9 bases from J, the gap between germline ends came to 15 bases. The CDR3 sequence is CASSLAGTGGSEQFF. CDR3 nucleotides: TGTGCCAGCAGCTTAGCCGGGACGGGGGGCAGTGAGCAGTTCTTC.

This clone was seen at least ten times. The J gene is TRBJ1-2, the V gene TRBV30, with D tentatively TRBD1 (5 bases). The CDR3 sequence is 14 residues long. CDR1 and CDR2 from the germline V gene are GTSNPN and SVGIG (reference sequence). The V and J ends lost 8 bases and 4 bases respectively, with 20 bases between them. The CDR3 sequence is CAVKPGLHRYGYTF. The CDR3, as DNA: TGTGCCGTTAAGCCAGGGCTGCATCGCTATGGCTACACCTTC.

This clone was found many times. The chain joins TRBV15 to TRBJ2-5; 11 nucleotides line up with TRBD2. Germline-derived CDR1 and CDR2 are LNHNV and YYDKDF (reference sequence). V trimming: 5 bases; J trimming: 7 bases; junction bases outside the gene matches: 6. The CDR3 extends over 14 amino acids. The chain's CDR3 is CATSGGLAVSTQYF. For the CDR3, the DNA is TGTGCCACCAGCGGGGGACTAGCGGTGTCGACCCAGTACTTC.

This clone occurred a few times. The chain combines TRBV2 with TRBJ2-5, with a possible D match to TRBD2 (5 bases). The germline V gene has CDR1 SNHLY and CDR2 FYNNEI. Trimming pared 10 bases from V and 5 bases from J, leaving 14 bases between. The CDR3 spans 12 residues. CDR3 coding DNA: TGTGCCACGCGGACTGATGTGGAGACCCAGTACTTC. It encodes CATRTDVETQYF.

V and J are TRBV7-2 and TRBJ1-5, with D unresolved. Trimming pared 2 bases from V and 7 bases from J, leaving 12 bases between. This CDR3 has 14 residues. Germline values: CDR1 SGHTA, CDR2 FQGNSA. CDR3 nucleotide sequence: TGTGCCAGCAGCTTATTCTCGGAAATCCAGCCCCAGCATTTT. Amino acids: CASSLFSEIQPQHF.

This clone was observed a handful of times. This chain links TRBV9 with TRBJ2-1, with TRBD2 as a possible D gene (6 bases). This CDR3 is built from 16 residues. Trimming cost V 4 bases and J 3 bases, with 17 bases left between them. Per germline, CDR1 SGDLS and CDR2 YYNGEE. CDR3 in amino acids: CASSPTSSAFYNEQFF. CDR3 DNA sequence: TGTGCCAGCAGCCCCACCTCTAGCGCCTTCTACAATGAGCAGTTCTTC. Looking up the rest from reference TRBV9 and TRBJ2-1 gives the full variable domain: DSGVTQTPKHLITATGQRVTLRCSPRSGDLSVYWYQQSLDQGLQFLIQYYNGEERAKGNILERFSAQQFPDLHSELNLSSLELGDSALYFCASSPTSSAFYNEQFFGPGTRLTVL.

This clone has only a few counts. The chain has TRBV6-1 and TRBJ2-5, with 9 bases identical to TRBD1. The ends lost 7 bases at V and 3 bases at J; junction bases unmatched: 3. Germline CDR1 is MNHNS and CDR2 is SASEGT. This CDR3 region has 13 residues. DNA for the CDR3: TGTGCCAGCACTGACAGGGGGAAAGAGACCCAGTACTTC. Protein sequence: CASTDRGKETQYF.

This clone was seen a few times. CDR3 DNA sequence: TGTGCCAGCAGTGAAGGACTACCGAACACTGAAGCTTTCTTT. Protein sequence: CASSEGLPNTEAFF. J is TRBJ1-1 and V is TRBV25-1; D is unresolved. V lost 2 bases and J 1 base, leaving 8 bases between the germline ends. Germline V gives CDR1 MGHDK, CDR2 SYGVNS. The CDR3 contains 14 residues.

A few counts support this clone. The CDR3 bases are TGTGCCAGCAGCCCCGGAGCGGCTAGCACAGATACGCAGTATTTT. Its translation: CASSPGAASTDTQYF. J is TRBJ2-3 and V is TRBV14; D possibly corresponds to TRBD2 (5 bases). The germline V gene has CDR1 SGHDN and CDR2 FVKESK. Trimming removed 4 bases at V and 0 bases at J, with 11 bases between. This CDR3 contains 15 residues.

The table lists this clone with a few counts. The rearrangement links TRBV30 to TRBJ2-7; 7 bases match TRBD2. The J segment lost 6 bases and the V segment lost 0 bases, leaving 11 bases of the junction unmatched. The germline V gene has CDR1 GTSNPN and CDR2 SVGIG (reference sequence). CDR3 length equals 15 residues. Here the CDR3 DNA reads TGTGCCTGGAGTGTTCTTAGTGGGAGGGCCGGCGAGCAGTACTTC. Protein: CAWSVLSGRAGEQYF.

This clone has a handful of counts. At one end, the junction sequence differs from germline, possibly due to a read error. This chain links TRBV29-1 with TRBJ2-6, with D maybe TRBD2 (6 bases). The CDR3 sequence is 16 residues long. Germline CDR1 is SQVTM and CDR2 is ANQGSEA. CDR3 coding DNA: TGCAGCGTTCAAGAGGTCGGGGGCTCTGGGGCCAACGTCCTGACTTTC. Translation: CSVQEVGGSGANVLTF.

Only a few counts were recorded for this clone. This chain connects TRBV5-6 to TRBJ2-1; D perhaps matches TRBD2 (6 bases). The germline CDR1 and CDR2 sequences are SGHDT and YYEEEE. The CDR3 extends over 13 amino acids. Trimming left V 7 bases short and J 13 bases short, with 21 bases between. The CDR3 DNA follows: TGTGCCAGCCGCGATTATGGGGGGATTGCACAGTTCTTC. It codes for CASRDYGGIAQFF.

CDR3 in amino acids: CASSLDRDYEQYF. The CDR3 DNA reads as TGCGCCAGCAGTCTGGACAGGGACTACGAGCAGTACTTC. The chain links TRBV5-1 to TRBJ2-7, with 8 bases fitting TRBD1. Unmatched junction bases numbered 4, after V lost 5 bases and J lost 3 bases. The CDR3 is 13 residues long. Germline V CDR1 and CDR2: SGHRS, YFSETQ.

This clone was found a few times. The V and J genes are TRBV6-5 and TRBJ2-6; D gene unclear. Trimming removed 0 bases from V and 0 bases from J, with 3 bases in between. Germline V gene lookup returns CDR1 MNHEY and CDR2 SVGAGI. The CDR3 consists of 15 residues. The CDR3 protein is CASSYSISGANVLTF. The CDR3 DNA follows: TGTGCCAGCAGTTACTCCATCTCTGGGGCCAACGTCCTGACTTTC.

This chain joins TRBV9 and TRBJ2-3; 13 positions agree with TRBD2. With 4 bases clipped from V and 3 bases from J, the junction kept 5 bases outside the gene matches. This CDR3 is 16 amino acids long. The germline V gene has CDR1 SGDLS and CDR2 YYNGEE. For the CDR3, the DNA is TGTGCCAGCAGCCAACCACTAGCGGGAGGGACAGATACGCAGTATTTT. Translation: CASSQPLAGGTDTQYF.

The chain links TRBV5-6 to TRBJ1-1; D call uncertain. V was pared by 0 bases and J by 0 bases, with 3 bases between. The CDR3 runs to 13 residues. Germline-derived CDR1 and CDR2 are SGHDT and YYEEEE. The CDR3 here is CASSLELNTEAFF. The CDR3 nucleotides are TGTGCCAGCAGCTTGGAGTTGAACACTGAAGCTTTCTTT.

The J gene is TRBJ2-3, the V gene TRBV30, with D tentatively TRBD1 (5 bases). Germline loops: CDR1 GTSNPN, CDR2 SVGIG (reference sequence). Trimming took 0 bases from V and 2 from J, leaving 12 bases between them. The CDR3 has 15 amino acids. The CDR3 loop is CAWSVGETDTDTQYF. The CDR3 DNA follows: TGTGCCTGGAGTGTAGGCGAGACAGACACAGATACGCAGTATTTT.

The table lists this clone with a few counts. This rearrangement joins TRBV14 to TRBJ1-1; D is uncertain. Germline CDR1 reads SGHDN; CDR2 reads FVKESK. CDR3 length: 15 amino acids. V dropped 0 bases and J dropped 0 bases, with 8 bases sitting between them. In DNA form, the CDR3 reads TGTGCCAGCAGCCAAGATCTAGTTATGAACACTGAAGCTTTCTTT. Translated: CASSQDLVMNTEAFF.

This clone was detected a few times. The gene calls are TRBV15 and TRBJ2-1; 15 positions match TRBD2. Per the germline V gene, CDR1 is LNHNV and CDR2 is YYDKDF (reference sequence). The CDR3 is 15 residues long. J lost 15 bases, V lost 0 bases, and 6 bases had no gene match. The CDR3 loop reads CATSRERTSGRARFF. The DNA of the CDR3 is TGTGCCACCAGCAGAGAAAGGACTAGCGGGAGGGCCCGGTTCTTC.

This clone appeared a few times. V gene TRBV15 combines with J gene TRBJ1-4, with D perhaps matching TRBD1 (6 bases). Germline V gene sequence: CDR1 LNHNV, CDR2 YYDKDF (reference sequence). Trimming left V 1 base short and J 3 bases short, with 9 bases between. This CDR3 is built from 15 residues. In nucleotides, the CDR3 is TGTGCCACCAGCAGAGCGGACAGTCCTAATGAAAAACTGTTTTTT. As protein: CATSRADSPNEKLFF.

This clone was counted once. The rearrangement uses TRBV9 and TRBJ2-5; D is unclear. The V and J ends lost 4 bases and 5 bases respectively, with 9 bases between them. CDR3 size: 12 residues. Germline V gives CDR1 SGDLS, CDR2 YYNGEE. CDR3 protein: CASSSSAETQYF. As DNA, the CDR3 is TGTGCCAGCAGCTCATCGGCCGAGACCCAGTACTTC.

The J gene is TRBJ1-1, the V gene TRBV13, with D unclear. Trimming took off 5 bases at V and 7 bases at J, with 11 bases between the two ends. Germline CDR1 and CDR2: PRHDT and FYEKMQ (reference sequence). The CDR3 has 12 residues. The CDR3 nucleotides read TGTGCCAGCAGCCCCCGGACTAGTGAAGCTTTCTTT. This translates into CASSPRTSEAFF.

Here the CDR3 DNA reads TGTGCCAGCAGTGGGTGGGAGGCCGGGGCCAAAAACATTCAGTACTTC. Amino acids: CASSGWEAGAKNIQYF. The chain recombines TRBV28 with TRBJ2-4, with D perhaps TRBD2 (6 bases). Trimming took 5 bases from V and 1 from J, leaving 15 bases between them. This CDR3 is built from 16 residues. From germline, CDR1 is MDHEN and CDR2 SYDVKM.

This clone was seen a handful of times. The chain joins TRBV15 to TRBJ2-3; 7 nucleotides align to TRBD2. V shed 0 bases and J 4 bases; nucleotides not matched to a gene: 10. The CDR3 sequence is 17 residues long. Germline V CDR1 and CDR2: LNHNV, YYDKDF (reference sequence). CDR3: CATSRDRRGGGPDTQYF. In DNA, the CDR3 is TGTGCCACCAGCAGAGATCGCCGGGGCGGGGGTCCAGATACGCAGTATTTT.